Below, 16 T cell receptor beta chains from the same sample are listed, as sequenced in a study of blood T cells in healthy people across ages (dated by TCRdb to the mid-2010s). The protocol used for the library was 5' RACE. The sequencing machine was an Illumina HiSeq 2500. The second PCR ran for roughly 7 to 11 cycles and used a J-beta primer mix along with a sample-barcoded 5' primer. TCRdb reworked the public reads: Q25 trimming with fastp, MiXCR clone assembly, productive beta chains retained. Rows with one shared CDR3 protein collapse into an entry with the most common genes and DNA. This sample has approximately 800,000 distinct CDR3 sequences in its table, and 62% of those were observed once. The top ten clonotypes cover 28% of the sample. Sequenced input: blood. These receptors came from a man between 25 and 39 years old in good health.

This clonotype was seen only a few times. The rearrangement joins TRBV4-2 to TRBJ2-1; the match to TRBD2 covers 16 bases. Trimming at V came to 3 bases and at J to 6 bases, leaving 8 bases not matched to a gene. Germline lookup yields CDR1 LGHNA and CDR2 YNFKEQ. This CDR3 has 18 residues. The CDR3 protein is CASSQVGTSGGAGNEQFF. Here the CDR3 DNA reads TGTGCCAGCAGCCAGGTTGGGACTAGCGGGGGGGCCGGCAATGAGCAGTTCTTC.

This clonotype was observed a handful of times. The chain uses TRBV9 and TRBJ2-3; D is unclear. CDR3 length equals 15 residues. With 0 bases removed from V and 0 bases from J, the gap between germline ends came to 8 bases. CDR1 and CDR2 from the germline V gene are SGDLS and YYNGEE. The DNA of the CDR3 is TGTGCCAGCAGCGTAGGGTGGGATAGCACAGATACGCAGTATTTT. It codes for CASSVGWDSTDTQYF.

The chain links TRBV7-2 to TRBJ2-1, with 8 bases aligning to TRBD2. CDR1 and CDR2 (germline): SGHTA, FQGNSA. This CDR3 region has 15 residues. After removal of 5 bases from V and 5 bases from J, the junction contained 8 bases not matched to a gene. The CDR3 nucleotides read TGTGCCAGCAGCCCCGGGGGGGCCAGCGACAATGAGCAGTTCTTC. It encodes CASSPGGASDNEQFF. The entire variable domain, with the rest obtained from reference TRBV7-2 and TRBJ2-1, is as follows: GAGVSQSPSNKVTEKGKDVELRCDPISGHTALYWYRQSLGQGLEFLIYFQGNSAPDKSGLPSDRFSAERTGGSVSTLTIQRTQQEDSAVYLCASSPGGASDNEQFFGPGTRLTVL.

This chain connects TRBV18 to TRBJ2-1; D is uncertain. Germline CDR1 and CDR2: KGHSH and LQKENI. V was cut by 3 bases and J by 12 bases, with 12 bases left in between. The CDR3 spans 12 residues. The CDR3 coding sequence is TGTGCCAGCTCACCTTTACGCGATGGGCAGTTCTTC. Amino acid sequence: CASSPLRDGQFF.

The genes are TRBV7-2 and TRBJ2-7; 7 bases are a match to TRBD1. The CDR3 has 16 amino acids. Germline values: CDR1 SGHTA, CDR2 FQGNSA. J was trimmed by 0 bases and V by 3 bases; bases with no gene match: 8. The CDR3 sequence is CASSFRQGDISYEQYF. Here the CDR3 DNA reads TGTGCCAGCAGCTTCCGACAGGGTGATATCTCCTACGAGCAGTACTTC.

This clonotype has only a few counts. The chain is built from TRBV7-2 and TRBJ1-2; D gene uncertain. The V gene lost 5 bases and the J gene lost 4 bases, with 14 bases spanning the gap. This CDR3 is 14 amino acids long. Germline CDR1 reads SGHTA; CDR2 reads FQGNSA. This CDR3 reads CASSPPDGIYGYTF. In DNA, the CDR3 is TGTGCCAGCAGCCCGCCGGACGGGATCTATGGCTACACCTTC.

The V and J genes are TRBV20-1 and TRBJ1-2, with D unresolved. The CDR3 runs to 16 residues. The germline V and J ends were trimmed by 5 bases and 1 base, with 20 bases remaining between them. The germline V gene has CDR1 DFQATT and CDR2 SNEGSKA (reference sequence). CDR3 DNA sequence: TGCAGTGCTTCTAGACGGGCCAGGCGGGGTAACTATGGCTACACCTTC. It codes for CSASRRARRGNYGYTF.

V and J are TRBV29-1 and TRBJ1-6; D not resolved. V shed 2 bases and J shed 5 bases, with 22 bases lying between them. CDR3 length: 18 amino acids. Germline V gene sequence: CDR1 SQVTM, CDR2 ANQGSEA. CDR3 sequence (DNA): TGCAGCGTTGAACAAGGAGGGCAGTCGAATTGGAATAATTCACCCCTCCACTTT. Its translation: CSVEQGGQSNWNNSPLHF.

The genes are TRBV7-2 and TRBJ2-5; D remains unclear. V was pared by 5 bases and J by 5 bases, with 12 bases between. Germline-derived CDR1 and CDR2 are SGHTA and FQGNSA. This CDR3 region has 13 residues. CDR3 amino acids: CASSGNSFETQYF. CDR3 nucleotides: TGTGCCAGCAGCGGGAATAGTTTTGAGACCCAGTACTTC.

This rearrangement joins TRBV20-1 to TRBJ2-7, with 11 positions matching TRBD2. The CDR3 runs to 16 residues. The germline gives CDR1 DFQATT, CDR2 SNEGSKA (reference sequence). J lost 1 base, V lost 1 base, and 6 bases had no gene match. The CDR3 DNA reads TGCAGTGCTAGAGCCGTGACTAGCGGGGTTTCCTACGAGCAGTACTTC. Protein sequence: CSARAVTSGVSYEQYF.

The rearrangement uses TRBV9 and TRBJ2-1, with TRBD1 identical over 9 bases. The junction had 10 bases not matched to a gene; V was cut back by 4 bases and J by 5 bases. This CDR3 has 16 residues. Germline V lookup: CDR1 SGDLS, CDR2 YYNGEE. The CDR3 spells CASSIHRDRVNNEQFF. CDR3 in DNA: TGTGCCAGCAGCATACACCGGGACAGGGTTAACAATGAGCAGTTCTTC. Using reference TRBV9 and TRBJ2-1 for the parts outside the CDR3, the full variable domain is DSGVTQTPKHLITATGQRVTLRCSPRSGDLSVYWYQQSLDQGLQFLIQYYNGEERAKGNILERFSAQQFPDLHSELNLSSLELGDSALYFCASSIHRDRVNNEQFFGPGTRLTVL.

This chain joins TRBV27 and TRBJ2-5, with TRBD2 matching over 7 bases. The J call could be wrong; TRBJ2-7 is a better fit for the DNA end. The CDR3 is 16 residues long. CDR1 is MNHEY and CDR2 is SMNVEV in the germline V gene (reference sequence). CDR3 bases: TGTGCCAGCAGTTTATTTTGGGCGGGGGACTACTACGAGCAGTACTTC. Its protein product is CASSLFWAGDYYEQYF.

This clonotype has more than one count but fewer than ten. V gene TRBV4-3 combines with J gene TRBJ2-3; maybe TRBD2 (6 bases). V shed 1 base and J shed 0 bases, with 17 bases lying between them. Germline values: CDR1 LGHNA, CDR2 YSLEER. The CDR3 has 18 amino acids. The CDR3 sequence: CASSQVVLAGPSTDTQYF. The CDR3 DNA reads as TGCGCCAGCAGCCAAGTCGTATTGGCGGGGCCCAGCACAGATACGCAGTATTTT.

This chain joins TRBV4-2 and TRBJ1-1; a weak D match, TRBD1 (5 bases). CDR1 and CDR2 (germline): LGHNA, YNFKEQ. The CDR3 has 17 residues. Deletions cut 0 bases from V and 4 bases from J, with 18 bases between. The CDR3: CASSQEGTGGIGTEAFF. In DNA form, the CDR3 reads TGTGCCAGCAGCCAAGAAGGGACTGGGGGGATAGGCACTGAAGCTTTCTTT.

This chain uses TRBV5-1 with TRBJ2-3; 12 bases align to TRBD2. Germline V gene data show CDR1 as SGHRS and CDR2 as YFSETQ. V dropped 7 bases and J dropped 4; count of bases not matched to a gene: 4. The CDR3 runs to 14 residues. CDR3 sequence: CASQRLAGADTQYF. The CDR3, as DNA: TGCGCCAGCCAAAGACTAGCGGGAGCAGATACGCAGTATTTT.

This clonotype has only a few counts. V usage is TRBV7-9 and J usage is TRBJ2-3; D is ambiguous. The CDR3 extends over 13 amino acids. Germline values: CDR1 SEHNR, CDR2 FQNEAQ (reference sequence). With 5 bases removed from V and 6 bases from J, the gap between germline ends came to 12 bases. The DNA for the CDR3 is TGTGCCAGCAGCACGGCTCCCGTGGATACGCAGTATTTT. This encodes CASSTAPVDTQYF.